This T cell receptor beta chain was observed in a study of coeliac disease. Study details: Each coeliac patient was active, refractory type I, or diet-controlled. The study, taken as a whole, reports: Lamina propria and intraepithelial cell fractions may contain each other's cells. Few TRB amino acid sequences were shared between samples; most were unique. The authors judged this method unsuitable for unbiased gliadin-specific T cell detection.

This table comes from immunoSEQ multiplex PCR, and its TCRdb copy is limited to in-frame clones, with some not included. The sample has over 7,000 clones, around three fifths seen once. Turning to this clone: Its antigen is not identified.

The CDR3 totals 17 residues. Trimming cost V 0 bases and J 6 bases; bases outside gene matches: 11. Germline V lookup: CDR1 LNHNV, CDR2 YYDKDF (reference sequence). Sequencing was done on a sample of intraepithelial lymphocytes from the gut. This TCR was recovered from a woman in her sixties or seventies with celiac disease. This sequence joins TRBV15 and TRBJ2-1, with TRBD1 matching over 7 bases. The chain's CDR3 is CATSRDFSGTAVNEQFF. The CDR3 DNA reads TGTGCCACCAGCAGAGATTTCTCCGGGACAGCAGTCAATGAGCAGTTCTTC.